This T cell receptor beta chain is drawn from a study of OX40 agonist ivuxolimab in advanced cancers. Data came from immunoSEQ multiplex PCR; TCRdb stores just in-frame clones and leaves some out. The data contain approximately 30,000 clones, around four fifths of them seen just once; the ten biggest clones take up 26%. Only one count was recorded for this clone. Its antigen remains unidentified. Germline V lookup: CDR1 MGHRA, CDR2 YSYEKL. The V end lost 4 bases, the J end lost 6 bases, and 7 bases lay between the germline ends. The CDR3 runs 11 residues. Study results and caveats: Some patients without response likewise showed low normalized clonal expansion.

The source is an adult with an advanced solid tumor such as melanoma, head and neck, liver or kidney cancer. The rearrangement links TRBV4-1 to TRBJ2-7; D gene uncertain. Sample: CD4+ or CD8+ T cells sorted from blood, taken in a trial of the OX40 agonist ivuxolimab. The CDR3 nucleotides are TGCGCCAGCAGCCTAGGCCCCGAGCAGTACTTC. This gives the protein CASSLGPEQYF.